Detailed here is one T cell receptor beta chain. A much larger clone is a single base away; this may be a read error. The CDR3 sequence is 13 residues long. Trimming left V 7 bases short and J 4 bases short, with 13 bases between. RNA transcripts were the source from which TCR beta CDR3 regions were amplified. HTBI primers served in a first-round RT-PCR, which a second-round multiplex PCR followed. TCRdb itself ran the multiplex PCR reads through MiXCR, one entry per CDR3 protein. The top ten hold about 3.3% of the sample, which has approximately 700,000 distinct CDR3 sequences, more than 40% seen once. The data were obtained in a study of Graves' ophthalmopathy and Graves' hyperthyroidism.

The sequence was obtained from an adult man with Graves' ophthalmopathy. The sample taken for sequencing was peripheral blood. The chain joins TRBV12-3 or TRBV12-4 to TRBJ1-1; D gene unclear. This CDR3 reads CASTWGGSTEAFF. The CDR3 DNA reads as TGTGCCAGCACCTGGGGAGGGAGCACTGAAGCTTTCTTT.